These T cell receptor beta chains were read from a single sample in a study of blood T cell repertoires in COVID-19. Data came from immunoSEQ multiplex PCR; TCRdb stores just in-frame clones and leaves some out. The table lists 150,000 to 200,000 clones, roughly four fifths of them singletons. The sequenced sample consisted of peripheral blood. All receptors derive from a woman aged 80 or over with COVID-19, enrolled during active disease. Both conserved end residues are part of each CDR3. A D gene is named only where the DNA matches it firmly. Clone size is stated in some rows and not others, as once, few, many or a class when expanded.

D: -; V: TRBV12-5; size: -; J: TRBJ2-3; DNA: TGTGCTAGTGGTTCGCCCTGGGGACGGGACACCCTAGAGTTT; CDR3: CASGSPWGRDTLEF
D: -; V: TRBV4-3; size: -; J: TRBJ1-4; DNA: TGCGCCAGCAGCCAAGAGTCTACAGGAGAAGCAACTAATGAAAAACTGTTTTTT; CDR3: CASSQESTGEATNEKLFF
D: -; V: TRBV2; size: -; J: TRBJ2-3; DNA: TGTGCCAGCAGTGAAAACTTGTCAGATACGCAGTATTTT; CDR3: CASSENLSDTQYF
D: TRBD1; V: TRBV11-2; size: -; J: TRBJ1-2; DNA: TGTGCCAGCAGCTTCACAGGGGGCGCAGGTGGCTACACCTTC; CDR3: CASSFTGGAGGYTF
D: TRBD2; V: TRBV6-6; size: -; J: TRBJ2-3; DNA: TGTGCCACCAAACGGAGGACTAGCGGGAGCACAGATACGCAGTATTTT; CDR3: CATKRRTSGSTDTQYF
D: TRBD1; V: TRBV7-8; size: once; J: TRBJ2-7; DNA: TGTGCCAGCAGCACCTACAGGGGGCAAAAGAACGAGCAGTACTTC; CDR3: CASSTYRGQKNEQYF
D: TRBD1; V: TRBV5-1; size: once; J: TRBJ2-7; DNA: TGCGCCAGCAGCCCGACAGGGGACACGCGTGACGAGCAGTACTTC; CDR3: CASSPTGDTRDEQYF
D: -; V: TRBV7-2; size: -; J: TRBJ2-4; DNA: TGTGCCAGCAGCTCAGGGGATGGCAAAAACATTCAGTACTTC; CDR3: CASSSGDGKNIQYF
D: -; V: TRBV30; size: -; J: TRBJ2-2; DNA: TGTGCCTGGAGCTATCTGAACACCGGGGAGCTGTTTTTT; CDR3: CAWSYLNTGELFF
D: -; V: TRBV6-6; size: -; J: TRBJ2-1; DNA: TGTGCCAGCAGTTACTCTGTGAGCGGCTCCTACAATGAGCAGTTCTTC; CDR3: CASSYSVSGSYNEQFF
D: TRBD2; V: TRBV7-8; size: -; J: TRBJ2-1; DNA: TGTGCCAGCAGCTTATTGCCAGCGGGACCGGCCATGGATGAGCAGTTCTTC; CDR3: CASSLLPAGPAMDEQFF
D: -; V: TRBV12-3/TRBV12-4; size: -; J: TRBJ2-4; DNA: TGTGCCAGCAGTTCGGCGGCGAACATTCAGTACTTC; CDR3: CASSSAANIQYF
D: TRBD2; V: TRBV11-2; size: -; J: TRBJ2-1; DNA: TGTGCCAGCAGCCTTTCCGGACTAGCCCGGAATGAGCAGTTCTTC; CDR3: CASSLSGLARNEQFF
D: TRBD2; V: TRBV3-1/TRBV3-2; size: -; J: TRBJ2-5; DNA: TGTGCCAGCAGCCAACTAGCGGTTCAAGAGACCCAGTACTTC; CDR3: CASSQLAVQETQYF
D: -; V: TRBV24-1; size: -; J: TRBJ2-5; DNA: TGTGCCACCAGTGATTCCAGGGCTGCGGAGACCCAGTACTTC; CDR3: CATSDSRAAETQYF
D: TRBD2; V: TRBV5-6; size: -; J: TRBJ2-1; DNA: TGTGCCAGCAGCTTGTACGCAGCGGGAGGAGTATATGAGCAGTTCTTC; CDR3: CASSLYAAGGVYEQFF
D: TRBD1; V: TRBV24-1; size: -; J: TRBJ2-2; DNA: TGTGCCACCAGCCCCCACAAGAGGGGGCAAAGGACCGGGGAGCTGTTTTTT; CDR3: CATSPHKRGQRTGELFF
D: -; V: TRBV2; size: -; J: TRBJ2-1; DNA: TGTGCCAGCAGTGAATATGAGGCAGGGCTATACAATGAGCAGTTCTTC; CDR3: CASSEYEAGLYNEQFF
D: TRBD1; V: TRBV11-3; size: -; J: TRBJ1-1; DNA: TGTGCCAGCAGCTTAGGACCAGGGGGCTCCGAAGCTTTCTTT; CDR3: CASSLGPGGSEAFF
D: -; V: TRBV7-3; size: -; J: TRBJ1-2; DNA: TGTGCCAGCAGCGATACAAGGCTGCGGCAGGGTGATAGCTATGGCTACACCTTC; CDR3: CASSDTRLRQGDSYGYTF
D: TRBD2; V: TRBV6-2/TRBV6-3; size: -; J: TRBJ2-3; DNA: TGTGCCAGCAGCTCGCCTTCTAGCGGAGCTAGCACAGATACGCAGTATTTT; CDR3: CASSSPSSGASTDTQYF
D: -; V: TRBV2; size: few; J: TRBJ2-7; DNA: TGTGCCAGCAGGGGAACTAGTAGGTACGAGCAGTACTTC; CDR3: CASRGTSRYEQYF
D: -; V: TRBV28; size: -; J: TRBJ1-5; DNA: TGTGCCAGCAGTTTTTACAATCAGCCCCAGCATTTT; CDR3: CASSFYNQPQHF
D: TRBD1; V: TRBV4-3; size: -; J: TRBJ1-2; DNA: TGCGCCAGCAGATTAACGGACAGGGAATATTATGGCTACACCTTC; CDR3: CASRLTDREYYGYTF
D: -; V: TRBV29-1; size: -; J: TRBJ1-1; DNA: TGCAGCTCCGAGGGGGATATGAACACTGAAGCTTTCTTT; CDR3: CSSEGDMNTEAFF
D: -; V: TRBV27; size: -; J: TRBJ2-1; DNA: TGTGCCAGCAGTTGGGGGCAGTACAATGAGCAGTTCTTC; CDR3: CASSWGQYNEQFF
D: -; V: TRBV6-1; size: -; J: TRBJ2-2; DNA: TGTGCCAGCAGTGAAGGGGGCTACACCGGGGAGCTGTTTTTT; CDR3: CASSEGGYTGELFF
D: TRBD1; V: TRBV2; size: -; J: TRBJ2-7; DNA: TGTGCCAGTAAAGCGACAGGGGTCTTTTACGAGCAGTACTTC; CDR3: CASKATGVFYEQYF
D: -; V: TRBV14; size: -; J: TRBJ1-1; DNA: TGTGCCAGCAGCCCCCTAGGTCGGGAGGCTGAAGCTTTCTTT; CDR3: CASSPLGREAEAFF
D: TRBD1; V: TRBV13; size: -; J: TRBJ1-6; DNA: TGTGCCAGCACCAAGACAGGGACTGTGTCACCCCTCCACTTT; CDR3: CASTKTGTVSPLHF
D: TRBD2; V: TRBV14; size: -; J: TRBJ2-1; DNA: TGTGCCAGCAGTCAGGCCGGGACTAGCGCCCACAATGAGCAGTTCTTC; CDR3: CASSQAGTSAHNEQFF
D: TRBD1; V: TRBV7-9; size: -; J: TRBJ1-3; DNA: TGTGCCAGCAGCTCCCCAAAGGGGGCGAGCTCTGGAAACACCATATATTTT; CDR3: CASSSPKGASSGNTIYF
D: TRBD1; V: TRBV19; size: -; J: TRBJ2-2; DNA: TGTGCCAGTAGTCCCCGTAGTTTGGGACAGGGAAGGACCGGGGAGCTGTTTTTT; CDR3: CASSPRSLGQGRTGELFF
D: TRBD1; V: TRBV6-2/TRBV6-3; size: -; J: TRBJ1-4; DNA: TGTGCCAGCAGCCCTCTTACAGGGGGCCTCAGCGAAAAACTGTTTTTT; CDR3: CASSPLTGGLSEKLFF
D: -; V: TRBV2; size: -; J: TRBJ1-2; DNA: TGTGCCAGCAGGGGCCCTGGTCAGGGCTATGGCTACACCTTC; CDR3: CASRGPGQGYGYTF
D: -; V: TRBV19; size: -; J: TRBJ2-1; DNA: TGTGCCAGTAGTATAGGTAGAGGCGCCTACAATGAGCAGTTCTTC; CDR3: CASSIGRGAYNEQFF
D: -; V: TRBV5-1; size: -; J: TRBJ1-1; DNA: TGCGCCAGCAGCTTGGGACAGCCGAACACTGAAGCTTTCTTT; CDR3: CASSLGQPNTEAFF
D: -; V: TRBV27; size: -; J: TRBJ1-2; DNA: TGTGCCAGCAGTTTCTCCGGGAGGCACTATGGCTACACCTTC; CDR3: CASSFSGRHYGYTF
D: TRBD2; V: TRBV9; size: few; J: TRBJ2-7; DNA: TGTGCCAGCAGCGTAGGGTCGGGCGGGGGATACGAGCAGTACTTC; CDR3: CASSVGSGGGYEQYF
D: TRBD1; V: TRBV6-2/TRBV6-3; size: few; J: TRBJ1-2; DNA: TGTGCCAGCAGTTACCGACGGACAGGGTATGGCTACACCTTC; CDR3: CASSYRRTGYGYTF
D: TRBD2; V: TRBV14; size: -; J: TRBJ2-7; DNA: TGTGCCAGCAGCCCCCTCGGGCGGGGGACCATAAAGCAGTACTTC; CDR3: CASSPLGRGTIKQYF
D: TRBD1; V: TRBV2; size: -; J: TRBJ1-6; DNA: TGTGCCAGCAGGGGACAGGAGGCCTATAATTCACCCCTCCACTTT; CDR3: CASRGQEAYNSPLHF
D: -; V: TRBV24-1; size: -; J: TRBJ1-5; DNA: TGTGCCACCAGTGACCCAGTTAGCAATCAGCCCCAGCATTTT; CDR3: CATSDPVSNQPQHF
D: -; V: TRBV28; size: -; J: TRBJ2-3; DNA: TGTGCCAGCAGCCCGAAGAGGCCTACGCAGTATTTT; CDR3: CASSPKRPTQYF
D: TRBD1; V: TRBV27; size: -; J: TRBJ2-3; DNA: TGTGCCAGCCGGGACAGCCACACAGATACGCAGTATTTT; CDR3: CASRDSHTDTQYF
D: TRBD2; V: TRBV5-1; size: -; J: TRBJ2-1; DNA: TGCGCCAGCAGACGCGAGGGACTAGCTTCCTACAATGAGCAGTTCTTC; CDR3: CASRREGLASYNEQFF
D: TRBD1; V: TRBV9; size: -; J: TRBJ1-1; DNA: TGTGCCAGCAGCGCCGGATCCGGGACAGCTGAAGCTTTCTTT; CDR3: CASSAGSGTAEAFF
D: -; V: TRBV18; size: once; J: TRBJ1-2; DNA: TGTGCCAGCTCACCATCGGAGGTTACCATAAATGGCTACACCTTC; CDR3: CASSPSEVTINGYTF
D: TRBD1; V: TRBV19; size: -; J: TRBJ2-7; DNA: TGTGCCAGTCGACGCATCGCCTCGTTAACAGGGGACGAGCAGTACTTC; CDR3: CASRRIASLTGDEQYF
D: -; V: TRBV29-1; size: -; J: TRBJ2-1; DNA: TGCAGCGTTTCGGCAGGGCTTTGGAATGAGCAGTTCTTC; CDR3: CSVSAGLWNEQFF
D: TRBD1; V: TRBV18; size: many; J: TRBJ1-4; DNA: TGTGCCAGTTCGACAGGGAACATCGAAAAACTGTTTTTT; CDR3: CASSTGNIEKLFF
D: -; V: TRBV19; size: -; J: TRBJ1-2; DNA: TGTGCCAGTAGGCGCTCAGGCCCTAACTATGGCTACACCTTC; CDR3: CASRRSGPNYGYTF
D: -; V: TRBV10-3; size: -; J: TRBJ1-3; DNA: TGTGCCATCAGTGAGTCGTCAGGGTCTGGAAACACCATATATTTT; CDR3: CAISESSGSGNTIYF
D: TRBD1; V: TRBV19; size: -; J: TRBJ1-2; DNA: TGTGCCAGTAGTTCTCAGACAGGGGGCGCCTATGGCTACACCTTC; CDR3: CASSSQTGGAYGYTF
D: TRBD1; V: TRBV4-1; size: -; J: TRBJ2-4; DNA: TGCGCCAGCAGCCACGGTCGAGGGGGCTTAGCCAAAAACATTCAGTACTTC; CDR3: CASSHGRGGLAKNIQYF